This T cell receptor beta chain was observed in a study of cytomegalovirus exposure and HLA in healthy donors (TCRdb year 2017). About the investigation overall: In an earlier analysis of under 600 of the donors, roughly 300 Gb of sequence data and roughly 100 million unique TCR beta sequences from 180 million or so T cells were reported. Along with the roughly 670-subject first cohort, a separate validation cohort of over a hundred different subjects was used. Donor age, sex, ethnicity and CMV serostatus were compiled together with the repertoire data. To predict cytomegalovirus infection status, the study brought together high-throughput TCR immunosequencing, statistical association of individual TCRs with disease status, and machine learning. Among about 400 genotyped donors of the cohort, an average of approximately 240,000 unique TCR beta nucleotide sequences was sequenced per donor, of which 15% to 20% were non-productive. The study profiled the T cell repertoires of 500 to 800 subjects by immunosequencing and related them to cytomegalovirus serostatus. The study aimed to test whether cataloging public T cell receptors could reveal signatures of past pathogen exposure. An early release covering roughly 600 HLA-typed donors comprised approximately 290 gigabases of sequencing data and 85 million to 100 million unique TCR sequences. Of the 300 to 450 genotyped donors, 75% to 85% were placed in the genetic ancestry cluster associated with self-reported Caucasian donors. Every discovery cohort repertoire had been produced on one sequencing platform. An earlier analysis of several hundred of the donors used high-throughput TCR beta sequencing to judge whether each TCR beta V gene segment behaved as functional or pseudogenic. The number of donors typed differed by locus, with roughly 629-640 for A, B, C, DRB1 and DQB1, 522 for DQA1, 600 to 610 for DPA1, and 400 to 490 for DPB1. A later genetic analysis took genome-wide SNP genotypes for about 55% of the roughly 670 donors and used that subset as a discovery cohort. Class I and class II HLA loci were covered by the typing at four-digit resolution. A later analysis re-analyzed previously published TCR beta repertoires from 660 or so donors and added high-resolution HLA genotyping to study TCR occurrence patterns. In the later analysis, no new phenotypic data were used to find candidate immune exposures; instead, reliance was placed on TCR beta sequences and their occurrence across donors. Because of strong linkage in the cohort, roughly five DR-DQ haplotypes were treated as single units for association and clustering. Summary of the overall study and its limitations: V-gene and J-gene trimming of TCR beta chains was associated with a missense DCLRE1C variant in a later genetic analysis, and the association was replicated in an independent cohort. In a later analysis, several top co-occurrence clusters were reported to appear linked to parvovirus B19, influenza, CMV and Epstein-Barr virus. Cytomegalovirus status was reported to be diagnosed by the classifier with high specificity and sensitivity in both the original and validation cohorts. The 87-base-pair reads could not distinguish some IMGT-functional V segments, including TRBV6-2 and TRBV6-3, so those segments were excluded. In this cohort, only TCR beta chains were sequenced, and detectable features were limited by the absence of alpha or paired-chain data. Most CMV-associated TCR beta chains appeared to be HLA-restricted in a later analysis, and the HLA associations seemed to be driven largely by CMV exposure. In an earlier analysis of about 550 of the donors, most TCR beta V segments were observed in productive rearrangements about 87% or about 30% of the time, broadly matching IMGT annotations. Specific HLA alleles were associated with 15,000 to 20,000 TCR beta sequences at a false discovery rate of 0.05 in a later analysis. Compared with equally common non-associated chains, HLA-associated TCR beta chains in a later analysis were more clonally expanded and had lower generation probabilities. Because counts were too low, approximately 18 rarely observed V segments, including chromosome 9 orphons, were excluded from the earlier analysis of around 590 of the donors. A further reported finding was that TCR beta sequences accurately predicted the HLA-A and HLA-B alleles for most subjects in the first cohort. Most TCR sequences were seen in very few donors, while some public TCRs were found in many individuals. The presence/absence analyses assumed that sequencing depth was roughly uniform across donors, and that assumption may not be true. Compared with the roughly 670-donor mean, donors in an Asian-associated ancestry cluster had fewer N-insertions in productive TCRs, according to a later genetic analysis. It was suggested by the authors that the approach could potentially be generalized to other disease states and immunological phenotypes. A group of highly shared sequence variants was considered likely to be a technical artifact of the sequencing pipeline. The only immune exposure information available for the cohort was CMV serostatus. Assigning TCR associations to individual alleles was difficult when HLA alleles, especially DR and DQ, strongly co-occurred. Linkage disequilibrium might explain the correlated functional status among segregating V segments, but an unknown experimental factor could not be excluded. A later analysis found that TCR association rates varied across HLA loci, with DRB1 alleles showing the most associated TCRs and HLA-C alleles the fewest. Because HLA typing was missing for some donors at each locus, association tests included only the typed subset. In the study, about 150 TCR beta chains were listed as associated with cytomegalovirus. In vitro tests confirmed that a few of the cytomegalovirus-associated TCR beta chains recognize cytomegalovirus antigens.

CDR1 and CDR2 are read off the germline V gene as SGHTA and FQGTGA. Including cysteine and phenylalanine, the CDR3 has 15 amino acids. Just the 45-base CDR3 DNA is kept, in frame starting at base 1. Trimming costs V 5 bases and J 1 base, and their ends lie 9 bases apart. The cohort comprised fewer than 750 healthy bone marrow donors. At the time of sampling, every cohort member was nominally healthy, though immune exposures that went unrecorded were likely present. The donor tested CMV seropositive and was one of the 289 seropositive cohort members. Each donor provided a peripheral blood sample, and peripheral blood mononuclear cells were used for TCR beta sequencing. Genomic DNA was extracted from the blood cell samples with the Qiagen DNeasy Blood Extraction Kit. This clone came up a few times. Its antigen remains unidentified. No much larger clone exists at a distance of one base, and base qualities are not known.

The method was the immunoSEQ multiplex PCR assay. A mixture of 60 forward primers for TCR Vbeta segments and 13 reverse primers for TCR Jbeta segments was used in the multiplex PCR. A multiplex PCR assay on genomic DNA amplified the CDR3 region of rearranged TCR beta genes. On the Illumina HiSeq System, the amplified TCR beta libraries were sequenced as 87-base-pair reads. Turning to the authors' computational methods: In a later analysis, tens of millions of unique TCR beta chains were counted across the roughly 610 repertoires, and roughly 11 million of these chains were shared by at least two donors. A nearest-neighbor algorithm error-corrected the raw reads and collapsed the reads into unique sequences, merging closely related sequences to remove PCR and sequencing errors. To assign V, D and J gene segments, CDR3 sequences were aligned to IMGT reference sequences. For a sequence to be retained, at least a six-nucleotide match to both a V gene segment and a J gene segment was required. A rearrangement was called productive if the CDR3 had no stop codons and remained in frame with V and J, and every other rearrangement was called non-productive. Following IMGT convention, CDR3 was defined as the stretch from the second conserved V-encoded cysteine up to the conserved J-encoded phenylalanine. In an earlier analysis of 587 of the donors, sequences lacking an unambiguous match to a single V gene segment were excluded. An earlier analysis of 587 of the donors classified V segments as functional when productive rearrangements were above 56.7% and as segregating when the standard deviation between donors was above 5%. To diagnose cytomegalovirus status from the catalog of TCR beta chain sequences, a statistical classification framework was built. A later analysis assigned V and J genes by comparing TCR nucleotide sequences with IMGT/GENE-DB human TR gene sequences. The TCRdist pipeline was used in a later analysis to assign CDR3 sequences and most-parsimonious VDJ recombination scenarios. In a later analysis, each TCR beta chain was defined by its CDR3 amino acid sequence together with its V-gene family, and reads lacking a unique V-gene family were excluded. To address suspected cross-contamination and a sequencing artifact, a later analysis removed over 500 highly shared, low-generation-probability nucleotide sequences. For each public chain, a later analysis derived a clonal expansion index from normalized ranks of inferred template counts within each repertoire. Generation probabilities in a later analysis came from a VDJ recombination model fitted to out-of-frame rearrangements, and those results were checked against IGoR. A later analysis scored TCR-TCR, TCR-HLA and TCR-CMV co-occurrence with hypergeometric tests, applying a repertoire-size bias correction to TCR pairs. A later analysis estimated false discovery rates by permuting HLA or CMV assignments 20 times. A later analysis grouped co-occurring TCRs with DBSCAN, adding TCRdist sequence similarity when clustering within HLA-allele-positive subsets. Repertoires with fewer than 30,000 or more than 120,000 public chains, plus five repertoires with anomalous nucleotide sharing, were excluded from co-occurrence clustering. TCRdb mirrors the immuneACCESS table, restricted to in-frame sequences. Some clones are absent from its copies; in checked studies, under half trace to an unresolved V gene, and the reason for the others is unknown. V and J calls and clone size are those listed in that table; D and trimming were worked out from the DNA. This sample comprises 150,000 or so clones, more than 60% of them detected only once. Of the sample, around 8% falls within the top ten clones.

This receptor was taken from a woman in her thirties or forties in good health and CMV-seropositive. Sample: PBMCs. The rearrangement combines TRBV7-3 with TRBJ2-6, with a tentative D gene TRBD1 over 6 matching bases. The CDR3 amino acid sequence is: CASSATGSGANVLTF. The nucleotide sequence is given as TGTGCCAGCAGCGCTACAGGGTCTGGGGCCAACGTCCTGACTTTC.